The entry below gives a single TCR beta chain sequence along with its context. The repertoire was sequenced with immunoSEQ multiplex PCR; TCRdb's copy has only in-frame clones and lacks some. The sample lists 16,000 or so clones, 61% seen once, with 10% to 15% in the top ten. Trimming at V came to 5 bases and at J to 6 bases, leaving 6 bases not matched to a gene. Germline values: CDR1 LNHNV, CDR2 YYDKDF (reference sequence). This CDR3 contains 13 residues. The data derive from a study of T cell clonotyping in hematopoietic cell transplantation. The specimen comprised PBMCs, sampled 30 days after allogeneic stem cell transplant. This TCR was sampled from a male patient in his fifties who had an allogeneic stem cell transplant from an unrelated donor, so T cells may come from the graft donor. Some clones in this sample may be carry-over from other donors' samples. The rearrangement uses TRBV15 and TRBJ1-2, with TRBD1 matching over 7 bases. The CDR3 DNA is TGTGCCACCAGCGAAGACAGGGACGATGGCTACACCTTC. It translates to CATSEDRDDGYTF. The variable domain in full, with the rest retrieved from reference TRBV15 and TRBJ1-2, is DAMVIQNPRYQVTQFGKPVTLSCSQTLNHNVMYWYQQKSSQAPKLLFHYYDKDFNNEADTPDNFQSRRPNTSFCFLDIRSPGLGDTAMYLCATSEDRDDGYTFGSGTRLTVV.